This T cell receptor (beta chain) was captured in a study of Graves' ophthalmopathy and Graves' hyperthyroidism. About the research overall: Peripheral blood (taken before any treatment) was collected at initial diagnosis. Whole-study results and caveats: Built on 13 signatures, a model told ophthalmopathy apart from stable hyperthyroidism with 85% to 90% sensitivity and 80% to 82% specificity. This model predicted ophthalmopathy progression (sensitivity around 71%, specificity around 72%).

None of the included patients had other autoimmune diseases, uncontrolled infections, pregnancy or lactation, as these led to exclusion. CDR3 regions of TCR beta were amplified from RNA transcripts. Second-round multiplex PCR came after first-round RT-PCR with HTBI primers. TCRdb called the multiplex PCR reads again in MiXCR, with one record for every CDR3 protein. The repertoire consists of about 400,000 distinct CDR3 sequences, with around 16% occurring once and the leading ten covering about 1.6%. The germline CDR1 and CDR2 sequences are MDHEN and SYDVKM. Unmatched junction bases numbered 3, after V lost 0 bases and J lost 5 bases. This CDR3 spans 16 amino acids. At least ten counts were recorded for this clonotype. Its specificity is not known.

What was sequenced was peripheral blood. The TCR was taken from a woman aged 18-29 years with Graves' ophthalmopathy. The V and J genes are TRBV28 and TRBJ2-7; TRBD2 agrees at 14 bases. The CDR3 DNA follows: TGTGCCAGCAGTTTATGGACTAGCGGGAGGGACAACGAGCAGTACTTC. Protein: CASSLWTSGRDNEQYF.